This T cell receptor (beta chain) derives from a study of memory CD4+ T cells and cytomegalovirus serostatus. Study at large: This sample comes from healthy Belgian adults, several CMV seropositive, around 26 seronegative. Overall study findings and caveats: Repertoires predicted CMV serostatus with median bootstrapped AUC of about 0.95.

This clone came up once. Its antigen is unidentified. This table comes from immunoSEQ multiplex PCR, and its TCRdb copy is limited to in-frame clones, with some not included. The sample contains 40,000 or so clones, over 65% of which appear only once. Single viable CD3+CD4+CD8-CD45RO+ cells were sorted as the memory CD4+ T cells. Sequenced: memory CD4+ T cells from blood. This receptor was identified in an adult in good health and CMV-seronegative.

CDR3 amino acids: CAWSNGVSLAKNIQYF. CDR3 DNA: TGTGCCTGGAGTAATGGAGTGTCGTTAGCCAAAAACATTCAGTACTTC. This chain uses TRBV30 with TRBJ2-4; unclear D gene. The V end was cut by 2 bases, the J end by 0 bases, with 14 bases between. CDR1 is GTSNPN and CDR2 is SVGIG in the germline V gene (reference sequence). The CDR3 runs to 16 residues.